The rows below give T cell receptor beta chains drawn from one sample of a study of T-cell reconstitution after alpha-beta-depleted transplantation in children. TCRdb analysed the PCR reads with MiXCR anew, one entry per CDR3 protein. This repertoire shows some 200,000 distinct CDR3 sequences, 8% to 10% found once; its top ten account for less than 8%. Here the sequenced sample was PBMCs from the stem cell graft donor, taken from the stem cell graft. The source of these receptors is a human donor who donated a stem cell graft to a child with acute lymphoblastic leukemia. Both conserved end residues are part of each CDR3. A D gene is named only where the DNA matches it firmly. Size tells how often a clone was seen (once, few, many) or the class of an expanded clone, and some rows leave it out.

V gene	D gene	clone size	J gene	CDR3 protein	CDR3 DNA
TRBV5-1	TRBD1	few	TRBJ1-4	CASSLEGTGREKLFF	TGCGCCAGCAGCTTGGAAGGGACAGGTCGTGAAAAACTGTTTTTT
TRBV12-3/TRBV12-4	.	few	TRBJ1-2	CASKVQGFYGYTF	TGTGCCAGCAAGGTCCAGGGATTCTATGGCTACACCTTC
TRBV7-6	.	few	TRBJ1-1	CASSLAPSTGPGTEAFF	TGTGCCAGCAGCTTAGCACCCTCTACGGGTCCGGGCACTGAAGCTTTCTTT
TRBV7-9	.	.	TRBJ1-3	CASSLRGTSGNTIYF	TGTGCCAGCAGCTTAAGAGGGACCTCTGGAAACACCATATATTTT
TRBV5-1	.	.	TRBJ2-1	CASRPQDSYNEQFF	TGCGCCAGCAGACCGCAGGATTCCTACAATGAGCAGTTCTTC
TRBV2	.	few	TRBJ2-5	CASKGGLETQYF	TGTGCCAGCAAGGGGGGGCTGGAGACCCAGTACTTC
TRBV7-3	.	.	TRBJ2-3	CASSPVGALTDTQYF	TGTGCCAGCAGCCCCGTAGGAGCCCTCACAGATACGCAGTATTTT
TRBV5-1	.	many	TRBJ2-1	CASSLGNTGLAYNEQFF	TGCGCCAGCAGCTTGGGGAACACAGGGCTGGCCTACAATGAGCAGTTCTTC
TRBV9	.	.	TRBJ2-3	CASSVATDTQYF	TGTGCCAGCAGCGTAGCTACAGATACGCAGTATTTT
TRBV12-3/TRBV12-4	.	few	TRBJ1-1	CASSPQGPTEAFF	TGTGCCAGCAGTCCGCAGGGTCCCACTGAAGCTTTCTTT
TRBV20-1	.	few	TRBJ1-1	CSARRWSNTEAFF	TGCAGTGCTAGGCGGTGGAGTAACACTGAAGCTTTCTTT
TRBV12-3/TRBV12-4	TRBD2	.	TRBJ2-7	CASSLGWGGLDEQYF	TGTGCCAGCAGTTTAGGGTGGGGGGGGTTGGACGAGCAGTACTTC
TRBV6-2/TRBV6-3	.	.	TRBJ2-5	CASSYSGGHPKRETQYF	TGTGCCAGCAGTTACTCGGGGGGACACCCCAAGCGAGAGACCCAGTACTTC
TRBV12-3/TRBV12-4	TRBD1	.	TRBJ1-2	CASSLQGAHSYGYTF	TGTGCCAGCAGCCTACAGGGGGCCCACAGCTATGGCTACACCTTC
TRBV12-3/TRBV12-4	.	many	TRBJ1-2	CASSFDEVYGYTF	TGTGCCAGCAGTTTCGACGAGGTCTATGGCTACACCTTC
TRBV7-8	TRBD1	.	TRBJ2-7	CASSLALTGETDEQYF	TGTGCCAGCAGCTTAGCGCTGACAGGGGAAACCGACGAGCAGTACTTC
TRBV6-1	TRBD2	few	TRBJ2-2	CASSGQRAGEADTGELFF	TGTGCCAGCAGCGGGCAGCGAGCGGGGGAGGCGGACACCGGGGAGCTGTTTTTT
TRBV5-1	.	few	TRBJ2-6	CASSSGGRGHRSGANVLTF	TGCGCCAGCAGCTCCGGGGGTAGGGGACACCGCTCTGGGGCCAACGTCCTGACTTTC
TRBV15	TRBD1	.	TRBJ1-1	CATSRQQGGVNTEAFF	TGTGCCACCAGCAGACAACAGGGGGGGGTGAACACTGAAGCTTTCTTT
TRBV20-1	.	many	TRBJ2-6	CSARDFRSSGANVLTF	TGCAGTGCTAGAGATTTCAGGAGCTCTGGGGCCAACGTCCTGACTTTC
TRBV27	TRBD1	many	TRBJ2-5	CASSSRGPDETQYF	TGTGCCAGCAGTTCAAGGGGGCCGGATGAGACCCAGTACTTC
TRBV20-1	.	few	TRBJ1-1	CSAKGGFDTEAFF	TGCAGTGCAAAGGGGGGTTTCGACACTGAAGCTTTCTTT
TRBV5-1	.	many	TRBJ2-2	CASREMATGELFF	TGCGCCAGCAGAGAGATGGCCACCGGGGAGCTGTTTTTT
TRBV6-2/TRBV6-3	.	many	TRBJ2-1	CASLKTGEQFF	TGTGCCAGCCTCAAAACAGGGGAGCAGTTCTTC
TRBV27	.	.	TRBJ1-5	CASSFSSQIYSNQPQHF	TGTGCCAGCAGTTTTTCTTCACAGATATATAGCAATCAGCCCCAGCATTTT
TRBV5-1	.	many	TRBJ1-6	CASSLETPNSPLHF	TGCGCCAGCAGCCTAGAGACACCAAATTCACCCCTCCACTTT
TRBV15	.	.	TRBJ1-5	CATQGELDSNQPQHF	TGTGCCACCCAGGGAGAGCTTGATAGCAATCAGCCCCAGCATTTT
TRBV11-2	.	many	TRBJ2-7	CASSLWTNEEQYF	TGTGCCAGCAGCTTATGGACCAACGAAGAGCAGTACTTC
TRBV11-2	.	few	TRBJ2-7	CASSLRLRHPSYEQYF	TGTGCCAGCAGCTTACGTCTTCGGCATCCCTCCTACGAGCAGTACTTC
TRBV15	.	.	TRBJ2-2	CATSRGGTTGELFF	TGTGCCACCAGCAGAGGGGGGACTACCGGGGAGCTGTTTTTT
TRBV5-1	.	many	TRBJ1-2	CASSLNSDSFGLVYGYTF	TGCGCCAGCAGCTTGAACTCCGACAGCTTCGGTCTGGTCTATGGCTACACCTTC
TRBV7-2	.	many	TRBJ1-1	CASSPRSMNTEAFF	TGTGCCAGCAGCCCACGGAGCATGAACACTGAAGCTTTCTTT
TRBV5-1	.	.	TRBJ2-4	CASSLGDRGNIQYF	TGCGCCAGCAGCTTGGGGGATCGGGGGAACATTCAGTACTTC
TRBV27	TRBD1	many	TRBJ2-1	CASSPRQGFGAEQFF	TGTGCCAGCAGTCCCCGACAGGGGTTCGGCGCTGAGCAGTTCTTC
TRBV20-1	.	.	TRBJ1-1	CSAAKGVADEAFF	TGCAGTGCGGCTAAGGGCGTCGCGGATGAAGCTTTCTTT
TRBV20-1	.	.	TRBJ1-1	CSARGGLGGRDTEAFF	TGCAGTGCTAGAGGGGGCTTGGGGGGCAGGGACACTGAAGCTTTCTTT
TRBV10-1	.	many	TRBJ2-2	CASSEGQSNTGELFF	TGCGCCAGCAGTGAGGGGCAGTCGAACACCGGGGAGCTGTTTTTT
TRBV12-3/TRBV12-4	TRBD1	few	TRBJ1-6	CASSYRGSSSYNSPLHF	TGTGCCAGCAGTTACAGGGGGAGTAGTTCCTATAATTCACCCCTCCACTTT
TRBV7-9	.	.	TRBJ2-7	CASSFRLDYEQYF	TGTGCCAGCAGCTTTAGACTAGACTACGAGCAGTACTTC
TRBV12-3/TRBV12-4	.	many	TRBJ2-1	CASSLAVGKNNEQFF	TGTGCCAGCAGTTTAGCGGTGGGTAAGAACAATGAGCAGTTCTTC
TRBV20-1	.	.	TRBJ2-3	CSASYGGVTDTQYF	TGCAGTGCTAGCTATGGCGGCGTGACAGATACGCAGTATTTT
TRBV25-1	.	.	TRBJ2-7	CASSEFQGYEQYF	TGTGCCAGCAGTGAATTTCAGGGTTACGAGCAGTACTTC
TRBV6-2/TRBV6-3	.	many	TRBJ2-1	CASTGGTAYNEQFF	TGTGCCAGCACGGGGGGGACAGCATACAATGAGCAGTTCTTC
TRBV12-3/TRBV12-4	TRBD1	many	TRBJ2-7	CASSFRDRGDEQYF	TGTGCCAGCAGTTTCCGGGACAGGGGGGACGAGCAGTACTTC
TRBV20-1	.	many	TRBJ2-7	CSARRQLSYEQYF	TGCAGTGCTCGTAGACAGCTCTCCTACGAGCAGTACTTC
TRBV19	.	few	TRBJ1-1	CASSVGLKNTEAFF	TGTGCCAGTAGCGTCGGACTAAAGAACACTGAAGCTTTCTTT
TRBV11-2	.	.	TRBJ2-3	CASSTPGGSGDYF	TGTGCCAGCAGCACCCCCGGGGGTAGCGGCGACTATTTT
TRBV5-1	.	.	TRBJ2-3	CASSSGAGFGTDTQYF	TGCGCCAGCAGCAGCGGAGCAGGGTTCGGCACAGATACGCAGTATTTT
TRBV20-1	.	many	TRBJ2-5	CSARDLRGQTQYF	TGCAGTGCTAGAGATCTCCGGGGACAGACCCAGTACTTC
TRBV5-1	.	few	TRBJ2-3	CASSGLRGLRNTDTQYF	TGCGCCAGCAGCGGTTTGAGGGGACTTCGAAACACAGATACGCAGTATTTT
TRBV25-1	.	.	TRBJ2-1	CASSDGTGPREQFF	TGTGCCAGCAGTGATGGGACGGGGCCTAGGGAGCAGTTCTTC
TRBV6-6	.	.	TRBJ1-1	CASGRLGEAFF	TGTGCCAGCGGTAGGTTGGGAGAAGCTTTCTTT
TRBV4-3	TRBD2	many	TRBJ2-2	CASSTDLGTSGGGGELFF	TGCGCCAGCAGCACCGACCTGGGGACTAGCGGGGGCGGCGGGGAGCTGTTTTTT
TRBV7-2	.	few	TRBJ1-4	CASSLGDGGAEKLFF	TGTGCCAGCAGCTTAGGTGACGGGGGCGCAGAAAAACTGTTTTTT
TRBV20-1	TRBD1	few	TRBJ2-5	CSAGGQGVGETQYF	TGCAGTGCTGGGGGTCAGGGGGTTGGAGAGACCCAGTACTTC